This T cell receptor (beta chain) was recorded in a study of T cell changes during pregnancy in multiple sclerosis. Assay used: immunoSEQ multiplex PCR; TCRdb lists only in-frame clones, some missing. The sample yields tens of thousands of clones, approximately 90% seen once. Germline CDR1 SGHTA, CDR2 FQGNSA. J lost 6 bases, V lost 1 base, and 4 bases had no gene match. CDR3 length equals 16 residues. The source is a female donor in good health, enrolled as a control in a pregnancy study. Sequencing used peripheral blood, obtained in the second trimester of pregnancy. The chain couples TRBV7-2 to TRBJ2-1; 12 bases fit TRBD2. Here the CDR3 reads CASSLVVLAGGNEQFF. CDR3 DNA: TGTGCCAGCAGCTTAGTCGTACTAGCGGGGGGCAATGAGCAGTTCTTC. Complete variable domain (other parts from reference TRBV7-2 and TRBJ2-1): GAGVSQSPSNKVTEKGKDVELRCDPISGHTALYWYRQSLGQGLEFLIYFQGNSAPDKSGLPSDRFSAERTGGSVSTLTIQRTQQEDSAVYLCASSLVVLAGGNEQFFGPGTRLTVL.